The present T cell receptor (beta chain) was sequenced within a study of T cell responses to AZD1222 COVID-19 vaccine (dated by TCRdb to 2020 to 2022). Notes on the research overall: A total of 230 to 250 trial participants underwent TCR sequencing, of whom roughly 210 had received two doses of AZD1222 and some 25 had received two doses of the MenACWY control vaccine. Trial participants were enrolled into age subgroups of 18-55, 56-69 and 70-plus years, which contained around 150, 29 and 61 TCR-sequenced participants, respectively.

Reading from cysteine to phenylalanine, the CDR3 counts 13 amino acids. The entry retains the CDR3 DNA only, 39 bases that are in frame from base 1. The germline V and J ends show losses of 3 bases and 7 bases respectively, and no gene match explains 3 bases of the junction. Remarks on this clone: No cognate antigen has been identified for it. Nothing much larger sits one base from this clone, and base qualities are not available.

Taken with the paper, the label for time point translates to: about 28 days (+/-7) after the second vaccine dose. AZD1222 recipients with second doses at about 4 weeks or about 12 weeks were pooled, because spike-specific TCR depth and breadth did not differ between schedules. The vaccinee samples were drawn from two UK trials, COV001 and COV002, one of which was a single-blind randomized controlled phase 2/3 trial testing AZD1222 (ChAdOx1 nCoV-19) in healthy adults. Trial participant PBMC samples were collected at day 0 and day 28 after the second dose for TCRbeta chain sequencing. The CDR3 regions of human TCRbeta chains were analyzed by immunosequencing. The authors processed their data as follows. TCRs in the repertoires were compared against a reference library of SARS-CoV-2-specific TCRs that had been generated with the MIRA antigen-specificity platform. Breadth was defined as the fraction of unique TCRs that were SARS-CoV-2-associated. Depth was defined as the fraction of total T cells that were SARS-CoV-2-associated. Each spike-specific TCR was assigned to its reactive spike region and to a CD4 or CD8 class using the MIRA data. Log10-transformed breadth and depth values were compared by one-way ANOVA with Sidak's multiple comparisons tests. Held by TCRdb, this immuneACCESS table contains in-frame sequences only and omits some clones. Under half of the omission traces to an unresolved V gene where checked; the cause of the rest is unknown. Clonal size and the V and J genes are those of that table, whereas D and trimming came from the DNA. The sample records about 160,000 clones, more than 85% of which are singletons. The top ten constitute approximately 3.4% of the sample.

The study at large found these results: Because no day 14 peak-response samples were available, the repertoires could be characterized only after the peak T cell response. After two AZD1222 doses, spike-specific TCR breadth and depth were significantly higher than at day 0 and than in MenACWY recipients. Reportedly, close to half of the unique spike-specific TCRs recognized epitopes lying outside the regions that are mutated in the B.1.351 and B.1.1.7 variants. Vaccine-associated CD4 TCRs spanned the whole spike protein, with dominant responses in regions 160-218 and 743-854. Participants were mostly white British, with more females than males. The authors suggested clonal diversity may have been underestimated. Conclusions about previously exposed vaccinees are limited because only a handful of AZD1222 recipients were SARS-CoV-2 seropositive at baseline. In the small 56-69-year group, the increase in depth fell short of significance, most likely because of low power.

The sequence came from an adult who received the AZD1222 COVID-19 vaccine. The input for sequencing was peripheral blood, taken 28 days after the second AZD1222 dose. The rearrangement combines TRBV12-3 or TRBV12-4 with TRBJ1-5, with 7 middle bases fitting TRBD1. This receptor has the CDR3 CASSFTGEQPQHF. At the DNA level, the sequence is TGTGCCAGCAGTTTTACAGGGGAGCAGCCCCAGCATTTT.